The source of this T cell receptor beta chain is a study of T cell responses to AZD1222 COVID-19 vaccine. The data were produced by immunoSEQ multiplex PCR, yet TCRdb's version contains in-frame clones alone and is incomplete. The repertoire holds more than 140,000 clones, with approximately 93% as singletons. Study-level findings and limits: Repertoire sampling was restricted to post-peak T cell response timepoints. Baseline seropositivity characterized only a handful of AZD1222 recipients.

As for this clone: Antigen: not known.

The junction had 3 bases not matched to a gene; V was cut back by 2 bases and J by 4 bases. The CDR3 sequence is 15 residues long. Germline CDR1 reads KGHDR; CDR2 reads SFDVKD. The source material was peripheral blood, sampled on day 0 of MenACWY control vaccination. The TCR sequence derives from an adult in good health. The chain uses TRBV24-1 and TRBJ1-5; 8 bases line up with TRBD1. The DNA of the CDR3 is TGTGCCACCAGTGATTCAGGGGGCCTAAATCAGCCCCAGCATTTT. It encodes CATSDSGGLNQPQHF.